The clone carrying this T cell receptor (beta chain) occurred a few times. Antigen specificity is unknown. PCR was performed using 60 Vbeta and 13 Jbeta primers. Sequencing used immunoSEQ multiplex PCR; TCRdb keeps in-frame clones, though not all of them. Found here are some 180,000 clones, more than 75% of them singletons; the top ten hold 1.5%. These data belong to a study of cytomegalovirus exposure and HLA in healthy donors. Whole-study findings and limits: The authors considered a cluster of highly shared sequence variants likely to be a sequencing artifact. In an earlier analysis, most TCR beta V segments were productive about 87% or about 30% of the time. Reports described diagnosis of cytomegalovirus status by the classifier as highly specific and sensitive.

Unrecorded immune exposure was likely among donors, who were nominally healthy when sampled. The sample was PBMCs. This TCR was sampled from a man between 40 and 49 years old in good health and CMV-seronegative.

The CDR3 here is CASSPDRVGQPQHF. In nucleotides, the CDR3 is TGTGCCAGCAGCCCCGACAGGGTGGGTCAGCCCCAGCATTTT. V is TRBV9 and J is TRBJ1-5; the match to TRBD1 covers 7 bases. Unmatched junction bases numbered 7, after V lost 4 bases and J lost 6 bases. Germline V gene data show CDR1 as SGDLS and CDR2 as YYNGEE. The CDR3 has 14 residues.